This T cell receptor beta chain was captured by sequencing in a study of T cell repertoires in cytomegalovirus infection (dated by TCRdb to about 2019). For the study in its entirety: Alongside well-studied HLA-B-restricted epitopes, the peptide stimulations were aimed at recently identified HLA-C-restricted CMV epitopes, whose presentation resists viral immunomodulation. Donor HLA type was relevant to the analysis, because carriage of CMV infection together with the matching HLA type was indicated by public TCR beta signatures. Results and caveats for the whole study, not just this receptor: The ex vivo response was dominated by HLA-C-restricted CMV-specific TCR beta clonotypes, and the single most frequent clonotype in two of eight donors was supplied by these HLA-C-restricted clonotypes. In both this cohort and an independent roughly 350-donor cohort, the cumulative frequency of public TCR beta family members distinguished carriers of CMV infection plus the relevant HLA type.

This clonotype has a handful of counts. What this receptor recognizes is not known. Base-call qualities are not available, and no considerably larger clone is one nucleotide away. The sequencer listed for this sample is Illumina HiSeq 1500. Using fastp trimming at Q25 and MiXCR clonotype assembly, TCRdb reanalyzed the public sequencing data and kept in-frame beta chains. When rows share a CDR3 protein, they turn into one entry using the most common DNA and genes. In all, the sample holds approximately 310,000 distinct CDR3 sequences, and 20% to 30% of those were seen once. 10% to 15% of the sample lies in the top ten. The CDR3 has 13 amino acids, counting the end cysteine and phenylalanine. Only the CDR3 portion is preserved as DNA: 39 bases, with reading frame beginning at the first base. The germline V gene specifies SGHTA as CDR1 and FQGNSA as CDR2. Cut back by 5 bases and 9 bases, the V and J ends lie 14 bases apart.

In light of the paper, this sample's treatment or condition label describes: in vitro stimulation with specific CMV peptide epitopes to enrich CMV-specific T cells. This receptor chain uses TRBV7-2 and TRBJ2-4, with TRBD2 perhaps the D gene, on 6 matching bases. This specimen consisted of cultured PBMCs, obtained from culture after CMV antigen stimulation. The TCR was taken from a human donor in good health (CMV status not recorded). Some clones in this sample may be carry-over from other donors' samples. Here the CDR3 is given as CASSQENGGIQYF. The sequenced DNA: TGTGCCAGCAGCCAAGAGAACGGGGGCATTCAGTACTTC.